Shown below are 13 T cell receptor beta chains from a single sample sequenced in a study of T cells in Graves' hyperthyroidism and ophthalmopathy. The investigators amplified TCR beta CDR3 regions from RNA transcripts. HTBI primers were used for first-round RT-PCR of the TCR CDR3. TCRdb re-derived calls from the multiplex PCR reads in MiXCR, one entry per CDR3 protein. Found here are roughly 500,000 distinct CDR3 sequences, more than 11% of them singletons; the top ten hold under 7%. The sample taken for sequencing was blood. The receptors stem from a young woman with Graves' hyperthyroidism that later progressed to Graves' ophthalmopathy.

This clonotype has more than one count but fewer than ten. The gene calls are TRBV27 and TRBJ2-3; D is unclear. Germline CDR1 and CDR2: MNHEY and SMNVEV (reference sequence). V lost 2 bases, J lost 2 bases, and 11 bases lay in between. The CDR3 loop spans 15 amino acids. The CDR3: CASSLGKGATDTQYF. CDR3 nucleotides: TGTGCCAGCAGTTTAGGTAAAGGCGCCACAGATACGCAGTATTTT.

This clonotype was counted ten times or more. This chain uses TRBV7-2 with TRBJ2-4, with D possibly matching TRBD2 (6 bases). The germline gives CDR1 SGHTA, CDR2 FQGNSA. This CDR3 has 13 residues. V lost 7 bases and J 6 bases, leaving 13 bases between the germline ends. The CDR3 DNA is TGTGCCAGCAACACGGGAGTCGGAAACATTCAGTACTTC. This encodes CASNTGVGNIQYF.

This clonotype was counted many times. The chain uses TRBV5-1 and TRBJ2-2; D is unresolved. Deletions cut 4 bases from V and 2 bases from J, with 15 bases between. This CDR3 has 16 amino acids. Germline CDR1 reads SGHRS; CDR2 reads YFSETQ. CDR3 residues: CASSLSLTLNTGELFF. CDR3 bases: TGCGCCAGCAGCCTCTCCCTCACACTAAACACCGGGGAGCTGTTTTTT.

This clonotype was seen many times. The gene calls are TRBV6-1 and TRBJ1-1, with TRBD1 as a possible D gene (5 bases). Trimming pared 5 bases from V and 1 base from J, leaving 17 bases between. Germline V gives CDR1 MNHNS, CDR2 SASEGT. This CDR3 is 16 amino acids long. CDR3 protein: CASSLWGNGPNTEAFF. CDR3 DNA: TGTGCCAGCAGTTTATGGGGGAACGGACCGAACACTGAAGCTTTCTTT.

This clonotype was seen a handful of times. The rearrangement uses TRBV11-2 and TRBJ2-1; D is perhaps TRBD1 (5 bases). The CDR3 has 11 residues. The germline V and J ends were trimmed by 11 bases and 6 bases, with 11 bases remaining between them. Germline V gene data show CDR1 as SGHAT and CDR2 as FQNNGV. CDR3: CAGASGNEQFF. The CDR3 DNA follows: TGTGCCGGGGCGTCGGGCAATGAGCAGTTCTTC.

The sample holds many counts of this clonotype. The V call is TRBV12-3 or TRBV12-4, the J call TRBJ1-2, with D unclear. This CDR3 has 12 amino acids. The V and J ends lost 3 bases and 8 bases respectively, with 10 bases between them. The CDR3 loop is CASSFREKGYTF. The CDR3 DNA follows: TGTGCCAGCAGTTTCCGGGAAAAGGGCTACACCTTC.

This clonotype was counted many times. The CDR3 sequence: CASSPDALADGYTF. The DNA of the CDR3 is TGCGCCAGCAGCCCGGACGCCCTTGCGGATGGCTACACCTTC. V and J are TRBV4-3 and TRBJ1-2; no clear D. The V gene's germline CDR1 is LGHNA and CDR2 YSLEER. This CDR3 has 14 amino acids. Trimming removed 4 bases at V and 6 bases at J, with 15 bases between.

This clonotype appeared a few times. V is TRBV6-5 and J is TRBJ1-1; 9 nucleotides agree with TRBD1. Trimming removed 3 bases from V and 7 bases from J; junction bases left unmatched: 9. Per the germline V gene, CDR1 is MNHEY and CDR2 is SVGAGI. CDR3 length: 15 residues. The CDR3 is CASSYTGGGEFEAFF. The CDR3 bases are TGTGCCAGCAGTTATACAGGGGGCGGGGAATTTGAAGCTTTCTTT.

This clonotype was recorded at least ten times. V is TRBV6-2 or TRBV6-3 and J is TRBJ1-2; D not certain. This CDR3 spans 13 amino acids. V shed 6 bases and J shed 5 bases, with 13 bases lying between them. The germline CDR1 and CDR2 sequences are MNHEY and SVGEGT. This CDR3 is CASSRLTEYGYTF. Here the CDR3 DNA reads TGTGCCAGCAGCCGCCTGACGGAATATGGCTACACCTTC.

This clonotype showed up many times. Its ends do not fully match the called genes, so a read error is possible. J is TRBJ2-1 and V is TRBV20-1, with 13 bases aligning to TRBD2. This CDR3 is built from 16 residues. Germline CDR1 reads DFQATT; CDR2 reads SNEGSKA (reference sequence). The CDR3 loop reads CSGGLAGVREYSEQFF. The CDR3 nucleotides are TGCAGTGGCGGACTAGCGGGAGTTCGGGAGTACAGTGAGCAGTTCTTC.

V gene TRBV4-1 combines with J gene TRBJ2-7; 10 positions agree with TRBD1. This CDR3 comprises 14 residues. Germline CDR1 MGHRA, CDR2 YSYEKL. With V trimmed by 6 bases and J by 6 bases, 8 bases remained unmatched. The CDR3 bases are TGCGCCAGCAGATCCGGGACAGGGGAGCGCGAGCAGTACTTC. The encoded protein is CASRSGTGEREQYF.

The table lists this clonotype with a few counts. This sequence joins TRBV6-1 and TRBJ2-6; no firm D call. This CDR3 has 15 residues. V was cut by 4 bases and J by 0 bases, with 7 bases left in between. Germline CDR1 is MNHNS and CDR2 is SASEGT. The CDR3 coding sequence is TGTGCCAGCAGTGCACGGGTCTCTGGGGCCAACGTCCTGACTTTC. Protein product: CASSARVSGANVLTF.

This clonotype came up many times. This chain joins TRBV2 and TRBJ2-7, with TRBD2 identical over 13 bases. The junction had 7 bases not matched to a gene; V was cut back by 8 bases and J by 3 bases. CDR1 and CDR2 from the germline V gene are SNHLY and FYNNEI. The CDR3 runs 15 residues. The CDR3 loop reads CASLLGLAGFYEQYF. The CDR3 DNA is TGTGCCAGCCTCTTGGGACTAGCGGGATTCTACGAGCAGTACTTC.